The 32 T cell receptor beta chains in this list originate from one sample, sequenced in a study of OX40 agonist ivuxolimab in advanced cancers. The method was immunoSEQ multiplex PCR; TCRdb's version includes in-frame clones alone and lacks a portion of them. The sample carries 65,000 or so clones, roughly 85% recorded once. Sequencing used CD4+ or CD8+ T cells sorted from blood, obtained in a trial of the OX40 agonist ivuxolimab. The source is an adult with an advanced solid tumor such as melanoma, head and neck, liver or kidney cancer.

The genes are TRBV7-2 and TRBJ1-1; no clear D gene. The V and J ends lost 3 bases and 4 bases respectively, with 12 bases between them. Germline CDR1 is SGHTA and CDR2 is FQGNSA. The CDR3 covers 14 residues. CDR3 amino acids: CASSFYGSGTEAFF. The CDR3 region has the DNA TGTGCCAGCAGCTTCTATGGGAGCGGCACTGAAGCTTTCTTT.

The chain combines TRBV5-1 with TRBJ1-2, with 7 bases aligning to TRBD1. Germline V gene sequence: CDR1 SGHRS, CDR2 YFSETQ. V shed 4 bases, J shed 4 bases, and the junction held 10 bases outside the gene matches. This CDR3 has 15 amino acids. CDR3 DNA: TGCGCCAGCAGCATACGGACAGGAACCTTCTATGGCTACACCTTC. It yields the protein CASSIRTGTFYGYTF.

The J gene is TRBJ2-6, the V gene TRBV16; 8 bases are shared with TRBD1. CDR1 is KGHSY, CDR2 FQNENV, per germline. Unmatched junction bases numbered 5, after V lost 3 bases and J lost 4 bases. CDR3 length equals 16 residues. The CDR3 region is CASSQQGASGANVLTF. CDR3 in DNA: TGTGCCAGCAGCCAGCAGGGGGCCTCCGGGGCCAACGTCCTGACTTTC.

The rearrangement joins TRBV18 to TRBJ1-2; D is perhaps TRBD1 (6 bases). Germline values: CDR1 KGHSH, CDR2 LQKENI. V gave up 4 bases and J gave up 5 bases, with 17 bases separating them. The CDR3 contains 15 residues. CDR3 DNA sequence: TGTGCCAGCTCACTTACCACGGAGGGGGATTATGGCTACACCTTC. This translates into CASSLTTEGDYGYTF.

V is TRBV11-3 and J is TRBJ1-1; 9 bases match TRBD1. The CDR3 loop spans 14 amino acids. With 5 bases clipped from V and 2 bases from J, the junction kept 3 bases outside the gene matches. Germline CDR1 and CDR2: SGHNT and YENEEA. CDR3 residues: CASSAGQGNTEAFF. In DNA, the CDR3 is TGTGCCAGCAGCGCGGGACAGGGTAACACTGAAGCTTTCTTT.

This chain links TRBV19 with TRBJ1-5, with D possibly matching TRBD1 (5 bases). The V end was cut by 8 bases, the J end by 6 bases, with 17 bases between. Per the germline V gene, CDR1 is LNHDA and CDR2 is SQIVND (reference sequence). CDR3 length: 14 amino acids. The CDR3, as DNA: TGTGCCAGTGCCGGGCAGGGTGGAGGTCAGCCCCAGCATTTT. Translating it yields CASAGQGGGQPQHF.

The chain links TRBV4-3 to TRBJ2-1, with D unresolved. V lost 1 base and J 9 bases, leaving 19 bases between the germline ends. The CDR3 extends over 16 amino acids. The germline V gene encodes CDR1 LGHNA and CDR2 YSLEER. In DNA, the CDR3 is TGCGCCAGCAGCCAAGGGTCCGCGATTCTCTCGGGTGAGCAGTTCTTC. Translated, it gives CASSQGSAILSGEQFF.

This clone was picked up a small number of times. In DNA, the CDR3 is TGTGCCAGCAGCGTACAAGGCACTCGGAACACCGGGGAGCTGTTTTTT. As protein: CASSVQGTRNTGELFF. The chain couples TRBV9 to TRBJ2-2; D uncertain. From germline, CDR1 is SGDLS and CDR2 YYNGEE. V lost 1 base and J 1 base, leaving 11 bases between the germline ends. The CDR3 has 16 residues.

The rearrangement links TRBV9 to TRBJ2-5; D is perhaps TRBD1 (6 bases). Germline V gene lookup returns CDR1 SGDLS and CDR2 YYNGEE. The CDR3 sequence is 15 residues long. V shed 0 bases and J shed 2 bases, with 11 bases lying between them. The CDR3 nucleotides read TGTGCCAGCAGCGTAGCTCTGACAGGTCAAGAGACCCAGTACTTC. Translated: CASSVALTGQETQYF.

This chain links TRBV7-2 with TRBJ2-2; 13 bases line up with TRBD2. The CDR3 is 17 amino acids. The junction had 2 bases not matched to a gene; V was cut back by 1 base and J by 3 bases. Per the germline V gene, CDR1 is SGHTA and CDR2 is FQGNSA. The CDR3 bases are TGTGCCAGCAGCTTAGGGGGACTAGCGGGACACACCGGGGAGCTGTTTTTT. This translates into CASSLGGLAGHTGELFF.

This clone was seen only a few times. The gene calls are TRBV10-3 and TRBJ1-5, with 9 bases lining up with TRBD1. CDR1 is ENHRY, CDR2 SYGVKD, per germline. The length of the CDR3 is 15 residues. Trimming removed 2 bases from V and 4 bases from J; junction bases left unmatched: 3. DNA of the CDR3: TGTGCCATCAGTGAGGGGACAGGGTTGAATCAGCCCCAGCATTTT. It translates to CAISEGTGLNQPQHF.

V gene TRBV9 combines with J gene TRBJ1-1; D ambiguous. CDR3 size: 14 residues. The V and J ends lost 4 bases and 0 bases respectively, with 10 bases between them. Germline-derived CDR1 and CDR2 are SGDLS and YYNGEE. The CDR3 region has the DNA TGTGCCAGCAGCACTACGCATCTGAACACTGAAGCTTTCTTT. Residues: CASSTTHLNTEAFF.

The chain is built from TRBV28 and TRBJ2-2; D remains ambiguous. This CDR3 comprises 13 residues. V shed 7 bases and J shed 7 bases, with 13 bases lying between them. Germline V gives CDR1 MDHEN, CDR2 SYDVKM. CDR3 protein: CASTVAALGELFF. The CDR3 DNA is TGTGCCAGCACCGTTGCTGCTCTCGGGGAGCTGTTTTTT.

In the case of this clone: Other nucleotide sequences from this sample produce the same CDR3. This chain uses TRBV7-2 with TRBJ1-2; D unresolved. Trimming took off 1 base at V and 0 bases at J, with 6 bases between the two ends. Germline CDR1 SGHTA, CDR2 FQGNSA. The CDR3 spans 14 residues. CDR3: CASSLDGANYGYTF. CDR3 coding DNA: TGTGCCAGCAGCTTAGACGGCGCTAACTATGGCTACACCTTC.

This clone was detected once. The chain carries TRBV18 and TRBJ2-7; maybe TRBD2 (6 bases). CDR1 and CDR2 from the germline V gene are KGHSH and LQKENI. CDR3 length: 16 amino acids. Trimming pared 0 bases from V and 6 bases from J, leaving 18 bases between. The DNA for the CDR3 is TGTGCCAGCTCACCACCGCGGGACGAGGGATACGGCGAGCAGTACTTC. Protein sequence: CASSPPRDEGYGEQYF.

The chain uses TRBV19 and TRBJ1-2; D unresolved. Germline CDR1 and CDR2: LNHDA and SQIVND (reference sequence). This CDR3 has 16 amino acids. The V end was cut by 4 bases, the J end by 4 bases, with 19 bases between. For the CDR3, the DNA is TGTGCCAGTAGTAATCCCCCCGGTGGACCGAGCTATGGCTACACCTTC. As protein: CASSNPPGGPSYGYTF. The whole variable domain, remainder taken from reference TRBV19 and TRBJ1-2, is DGGITQSPKYLFRKEGQNVTLSCEQNLNHDAMYWYRQDPGQGLRLIYYSQIVNDFQKGDIAEGYSVSREKKESFPLTVTSAQKNPTAFYLCASSNPPGGPSYGYTFGSGTRLTVV.

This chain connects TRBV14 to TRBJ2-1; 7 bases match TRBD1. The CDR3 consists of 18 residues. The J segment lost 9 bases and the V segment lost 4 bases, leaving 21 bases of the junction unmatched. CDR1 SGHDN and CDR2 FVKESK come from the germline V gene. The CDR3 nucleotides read TGTGCCAGCAGCCCATATCTCCCGGTAGGGGGCGTTCGGGGTGAGCAGTTCTTC. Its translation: CASSPYLPVGGVRGEQFF.

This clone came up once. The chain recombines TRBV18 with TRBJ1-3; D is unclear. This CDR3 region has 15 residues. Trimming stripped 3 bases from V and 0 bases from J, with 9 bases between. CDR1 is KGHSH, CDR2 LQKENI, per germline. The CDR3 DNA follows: TGTGCCAGCTCACCTTCGCCTCTCTCTGGAAACACCATATATTTT. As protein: CASSPSPLSGNTIYF.

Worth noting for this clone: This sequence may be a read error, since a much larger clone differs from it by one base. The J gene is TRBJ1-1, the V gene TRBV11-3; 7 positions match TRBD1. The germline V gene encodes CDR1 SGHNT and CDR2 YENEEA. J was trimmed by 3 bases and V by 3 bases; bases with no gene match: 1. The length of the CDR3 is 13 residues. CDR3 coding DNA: TGTGCCAGCAGCTTTACAGGGGACACTGAAGCTTTCTTT. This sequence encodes CASSFTGDTEAFF. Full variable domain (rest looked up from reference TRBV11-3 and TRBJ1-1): EAGVVQSPRYKIIEKKQPVAFWCNPISGHNTLYWYLQNLGQGPELLIRYENEEAVDDSQLPKDRFSAERLKGVDSTLKIQPAELGDSAVYLCASSFTGDTEAFFGQGTRLTVV.

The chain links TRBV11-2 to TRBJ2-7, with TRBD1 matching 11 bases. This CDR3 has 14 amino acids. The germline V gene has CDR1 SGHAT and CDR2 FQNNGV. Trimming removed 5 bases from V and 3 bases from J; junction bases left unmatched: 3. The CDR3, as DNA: TGTGCCAGCAGCCTTGGGACAGGGGGCTACGAGCAGTACTTC. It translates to CASSLGTGGYEQYF.

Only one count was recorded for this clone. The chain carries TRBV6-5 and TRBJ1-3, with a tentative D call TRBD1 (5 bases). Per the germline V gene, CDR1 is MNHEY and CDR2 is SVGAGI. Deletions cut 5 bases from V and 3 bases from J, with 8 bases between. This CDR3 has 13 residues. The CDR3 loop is CASSRQYGNTIYF. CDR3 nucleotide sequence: TGTGCCAGCAGTCGACAGTATGGAAACACCATATATTTT.

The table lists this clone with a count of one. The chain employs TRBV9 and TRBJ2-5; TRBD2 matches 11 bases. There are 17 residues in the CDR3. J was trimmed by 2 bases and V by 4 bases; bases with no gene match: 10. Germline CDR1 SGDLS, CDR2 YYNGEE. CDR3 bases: TGTGCCAGCAGCCTAGGAGGGCTAGCGGGGGGACAAGAGACCCAGTACTTC. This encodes CASSLGGLAGGQETQYF.

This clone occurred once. The CDR3 region is CASSSTGARGNQPQHF. The CDR3 bases are TGTGCCAGCAGTTCAACAGGGGCGAGGGGCAATCAGCCCCAGCATTTT. This rearrangement joins TRBV6-6 to TRBJ1-5, with TRBD1 identical over 7 bases. V was pared by 4 bases and J by 2 bases, with 8 bases of the junction left unmatched. This CDR3 contains 16 residues. Germline-derived CDR1 and CDR2 are MNHNY and SVGAGI (reference sequence).

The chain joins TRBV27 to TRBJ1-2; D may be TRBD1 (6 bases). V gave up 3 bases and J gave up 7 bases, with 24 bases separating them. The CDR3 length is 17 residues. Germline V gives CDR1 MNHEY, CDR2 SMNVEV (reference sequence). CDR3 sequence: CASSLILTGLEKGGYTF. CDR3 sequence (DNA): TGTGCCAGCAGTTTGATTTTAACAGGGCTGGAAAAGGGTGGCTACACCTTC.

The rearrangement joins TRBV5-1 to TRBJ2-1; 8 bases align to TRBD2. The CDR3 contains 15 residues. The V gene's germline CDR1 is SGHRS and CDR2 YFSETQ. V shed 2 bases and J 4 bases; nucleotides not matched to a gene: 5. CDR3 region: CASSLAGDMYNEQFF. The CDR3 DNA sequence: TGCGCCAGCAGCTTAGCGGGGGATATGTACAATGAGCAGTTCTTC.

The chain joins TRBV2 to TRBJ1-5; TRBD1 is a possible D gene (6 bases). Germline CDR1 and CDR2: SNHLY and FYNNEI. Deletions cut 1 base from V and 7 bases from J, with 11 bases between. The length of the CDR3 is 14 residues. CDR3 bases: TGTGCCAGCAGTGAAGAGGGGGATGTCCAGCCCCAGCATTTT. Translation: CASSEEGDVQPQHF.

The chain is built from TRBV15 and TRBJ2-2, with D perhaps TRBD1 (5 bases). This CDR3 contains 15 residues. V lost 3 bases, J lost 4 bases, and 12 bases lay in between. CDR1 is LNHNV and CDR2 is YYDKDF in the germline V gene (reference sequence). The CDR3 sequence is CATSRGRISTGELFF. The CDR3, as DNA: TGTGCCACCAGCAGGGGGCGGATATCCACCGGGGAGCTGTTTTTT. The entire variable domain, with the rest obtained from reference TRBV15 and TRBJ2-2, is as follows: DAMVIQNPRYQVTQFGKPVTLSCSQTLNHNVMYWYQQKSSQAPKLLFHYYDKDFNNEADTPDNFQSRRPNTSFCFLDIRSPGLGDTAMYLCATSRGRISTGELFFGEGSRLTVL.

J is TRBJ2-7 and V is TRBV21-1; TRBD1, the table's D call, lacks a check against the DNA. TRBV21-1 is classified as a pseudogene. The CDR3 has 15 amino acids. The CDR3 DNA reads TGTGCCAGCAGCAAATCCGGGACAGGGTTCTACGAGCAGTACTTC. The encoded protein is CASSKSGTGFYEQYF.

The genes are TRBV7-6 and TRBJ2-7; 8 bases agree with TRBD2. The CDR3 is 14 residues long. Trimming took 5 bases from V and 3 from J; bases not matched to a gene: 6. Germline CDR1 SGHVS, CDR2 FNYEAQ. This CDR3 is CASSPKTSDYEQYF. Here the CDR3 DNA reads TGTGCCAGCAGCCCCAAGACTAGCGACTACGAGCAGTACTTC.

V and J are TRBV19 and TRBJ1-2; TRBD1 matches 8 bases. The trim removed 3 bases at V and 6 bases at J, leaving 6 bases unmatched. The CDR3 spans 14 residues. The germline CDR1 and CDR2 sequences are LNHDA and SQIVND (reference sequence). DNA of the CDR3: TGTGCCAGTAGTATTGTTACAGGGGGGCATGGCTACACCTTC. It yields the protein CASSIVTGGHGYTF.

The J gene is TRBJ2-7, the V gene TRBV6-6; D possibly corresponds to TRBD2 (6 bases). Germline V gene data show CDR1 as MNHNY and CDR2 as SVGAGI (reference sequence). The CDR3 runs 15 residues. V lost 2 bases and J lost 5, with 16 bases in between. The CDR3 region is CASSYRTLGGHEQYF. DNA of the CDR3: TGTGCCAGCAGTTACCGGACACTGGGAGGCCACGAGCAGTACTTC.

The CDR3 spells CASRGKWDTGELFF. The CDR3, as DNA: TGTGCCTCACGGGGAAAGTGGGACACCGGGGAGCTGTTTTTT. The chain has TRBV30 and TRBJ2-2; possible D gene TRBD2, 5 bases. V was trimmed by 7 bases and J by 3 bases, leaving 15 bases between them. Germline CDR1 and CDR2: GTSNPN and SVGIG (reference sequence). CDR3 length: 14 amino acids.